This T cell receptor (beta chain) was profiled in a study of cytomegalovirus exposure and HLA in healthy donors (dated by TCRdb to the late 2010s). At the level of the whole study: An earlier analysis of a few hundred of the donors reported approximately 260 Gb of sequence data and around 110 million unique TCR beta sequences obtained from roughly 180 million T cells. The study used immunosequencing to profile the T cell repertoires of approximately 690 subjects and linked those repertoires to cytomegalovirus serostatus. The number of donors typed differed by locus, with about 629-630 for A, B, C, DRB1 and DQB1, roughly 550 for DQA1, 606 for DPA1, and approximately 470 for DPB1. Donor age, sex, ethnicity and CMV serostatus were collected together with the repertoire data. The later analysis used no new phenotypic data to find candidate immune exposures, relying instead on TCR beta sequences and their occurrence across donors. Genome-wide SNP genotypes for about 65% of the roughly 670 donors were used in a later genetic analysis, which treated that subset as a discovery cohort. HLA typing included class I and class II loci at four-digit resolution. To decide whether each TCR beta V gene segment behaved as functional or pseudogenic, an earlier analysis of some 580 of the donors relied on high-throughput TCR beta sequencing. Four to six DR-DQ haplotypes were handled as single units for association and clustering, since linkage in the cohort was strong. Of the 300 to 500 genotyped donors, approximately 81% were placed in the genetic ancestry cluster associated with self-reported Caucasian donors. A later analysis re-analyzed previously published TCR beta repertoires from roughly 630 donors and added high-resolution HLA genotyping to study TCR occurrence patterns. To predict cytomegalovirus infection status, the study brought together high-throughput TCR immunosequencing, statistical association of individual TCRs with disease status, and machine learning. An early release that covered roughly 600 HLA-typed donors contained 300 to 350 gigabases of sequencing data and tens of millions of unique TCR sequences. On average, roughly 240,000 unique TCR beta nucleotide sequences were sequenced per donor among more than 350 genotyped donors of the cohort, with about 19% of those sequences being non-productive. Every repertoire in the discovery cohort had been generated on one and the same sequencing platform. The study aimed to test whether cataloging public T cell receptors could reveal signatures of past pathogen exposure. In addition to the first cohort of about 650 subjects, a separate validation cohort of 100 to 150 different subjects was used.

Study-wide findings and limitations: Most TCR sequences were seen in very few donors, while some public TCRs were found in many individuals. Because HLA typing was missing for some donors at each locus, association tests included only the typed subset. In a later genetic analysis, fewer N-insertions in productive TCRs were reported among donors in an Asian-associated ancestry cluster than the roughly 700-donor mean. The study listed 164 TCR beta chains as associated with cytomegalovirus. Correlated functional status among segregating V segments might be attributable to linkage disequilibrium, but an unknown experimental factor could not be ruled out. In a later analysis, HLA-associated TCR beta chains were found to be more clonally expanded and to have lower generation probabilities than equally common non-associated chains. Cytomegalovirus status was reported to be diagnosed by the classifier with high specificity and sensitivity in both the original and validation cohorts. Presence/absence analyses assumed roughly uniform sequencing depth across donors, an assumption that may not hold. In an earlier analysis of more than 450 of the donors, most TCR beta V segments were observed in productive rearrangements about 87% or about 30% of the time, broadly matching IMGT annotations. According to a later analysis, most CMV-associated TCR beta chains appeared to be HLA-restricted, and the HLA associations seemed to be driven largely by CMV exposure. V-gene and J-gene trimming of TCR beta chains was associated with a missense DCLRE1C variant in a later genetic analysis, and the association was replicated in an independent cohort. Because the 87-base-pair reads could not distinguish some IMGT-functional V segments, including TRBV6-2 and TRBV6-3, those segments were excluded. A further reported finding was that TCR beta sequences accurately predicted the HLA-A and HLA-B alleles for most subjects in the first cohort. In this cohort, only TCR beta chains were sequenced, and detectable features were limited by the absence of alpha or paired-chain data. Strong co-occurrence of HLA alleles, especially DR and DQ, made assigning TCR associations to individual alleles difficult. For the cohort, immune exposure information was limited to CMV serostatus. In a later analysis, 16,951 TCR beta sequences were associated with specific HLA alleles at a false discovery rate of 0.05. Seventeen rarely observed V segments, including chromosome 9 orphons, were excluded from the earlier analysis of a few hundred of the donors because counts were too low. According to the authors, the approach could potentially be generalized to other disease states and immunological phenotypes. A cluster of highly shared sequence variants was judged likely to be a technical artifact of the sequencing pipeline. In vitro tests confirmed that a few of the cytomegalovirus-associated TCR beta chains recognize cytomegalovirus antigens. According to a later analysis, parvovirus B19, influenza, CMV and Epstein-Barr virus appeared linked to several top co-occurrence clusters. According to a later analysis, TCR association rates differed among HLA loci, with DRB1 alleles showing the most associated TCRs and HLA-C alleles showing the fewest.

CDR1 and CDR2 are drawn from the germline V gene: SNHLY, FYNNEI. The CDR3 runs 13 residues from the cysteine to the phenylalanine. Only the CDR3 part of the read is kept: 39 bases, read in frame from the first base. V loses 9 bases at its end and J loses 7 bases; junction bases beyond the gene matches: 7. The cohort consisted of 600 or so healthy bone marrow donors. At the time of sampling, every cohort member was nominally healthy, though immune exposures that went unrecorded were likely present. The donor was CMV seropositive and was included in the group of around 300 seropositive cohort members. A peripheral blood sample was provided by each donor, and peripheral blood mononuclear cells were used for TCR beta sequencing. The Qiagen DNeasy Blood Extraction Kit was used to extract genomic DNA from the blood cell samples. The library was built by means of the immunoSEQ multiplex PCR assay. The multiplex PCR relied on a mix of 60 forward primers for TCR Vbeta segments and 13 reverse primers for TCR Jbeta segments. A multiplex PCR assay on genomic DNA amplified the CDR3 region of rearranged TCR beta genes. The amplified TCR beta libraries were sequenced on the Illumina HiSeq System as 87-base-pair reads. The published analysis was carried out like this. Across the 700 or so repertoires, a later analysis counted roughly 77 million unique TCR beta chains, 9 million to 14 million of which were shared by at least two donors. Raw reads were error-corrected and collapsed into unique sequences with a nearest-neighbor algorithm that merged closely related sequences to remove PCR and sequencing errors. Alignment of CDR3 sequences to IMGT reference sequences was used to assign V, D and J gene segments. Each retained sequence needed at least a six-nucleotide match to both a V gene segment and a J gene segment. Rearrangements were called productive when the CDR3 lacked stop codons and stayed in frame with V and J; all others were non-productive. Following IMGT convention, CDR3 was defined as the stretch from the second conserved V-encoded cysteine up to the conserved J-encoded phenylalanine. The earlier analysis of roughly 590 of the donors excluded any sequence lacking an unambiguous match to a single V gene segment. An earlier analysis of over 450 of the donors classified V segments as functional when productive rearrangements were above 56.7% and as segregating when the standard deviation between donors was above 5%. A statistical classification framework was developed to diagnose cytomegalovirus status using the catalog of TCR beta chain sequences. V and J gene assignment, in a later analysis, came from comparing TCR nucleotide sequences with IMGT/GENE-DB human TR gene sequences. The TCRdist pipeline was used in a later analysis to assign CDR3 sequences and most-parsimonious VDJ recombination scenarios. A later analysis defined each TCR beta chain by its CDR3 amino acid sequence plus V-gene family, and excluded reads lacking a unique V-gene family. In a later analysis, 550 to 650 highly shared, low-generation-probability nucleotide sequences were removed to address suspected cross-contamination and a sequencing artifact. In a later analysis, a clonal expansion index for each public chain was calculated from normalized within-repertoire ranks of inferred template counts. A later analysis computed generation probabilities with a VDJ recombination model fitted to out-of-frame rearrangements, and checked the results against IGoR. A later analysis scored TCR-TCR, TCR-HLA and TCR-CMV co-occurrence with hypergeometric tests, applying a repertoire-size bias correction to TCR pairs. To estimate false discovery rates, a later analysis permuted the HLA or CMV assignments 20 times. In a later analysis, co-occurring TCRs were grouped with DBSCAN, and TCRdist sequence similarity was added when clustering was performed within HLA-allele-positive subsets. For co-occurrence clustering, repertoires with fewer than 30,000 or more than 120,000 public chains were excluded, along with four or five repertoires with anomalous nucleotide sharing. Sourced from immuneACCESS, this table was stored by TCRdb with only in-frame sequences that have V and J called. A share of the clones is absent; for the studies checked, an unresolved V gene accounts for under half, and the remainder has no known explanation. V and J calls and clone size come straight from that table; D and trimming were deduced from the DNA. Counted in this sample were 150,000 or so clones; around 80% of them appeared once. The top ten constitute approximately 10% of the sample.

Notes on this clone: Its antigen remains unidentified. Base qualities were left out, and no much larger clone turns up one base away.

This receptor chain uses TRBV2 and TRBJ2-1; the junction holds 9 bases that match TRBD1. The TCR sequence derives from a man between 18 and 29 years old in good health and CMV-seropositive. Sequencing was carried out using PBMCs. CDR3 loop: CASVWDRANEQFF. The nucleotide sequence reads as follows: TGTGCCAGTGTTTGGGACAGGGCAAATGAGCAGTTCTTC.